The 26 T cell receptor beta chains below come from one sample, sequenced in a study of cytomegalovirus exposure and HLA in healthy donors. The study ran its PCR with 60 Vbeta and 13 Jbeta primers. Sequencing was performed with immunoSEQ multiplex PCR; in TCRdb, only in-frame clones are kept and a portion is missing. The sample includes some 110,000 clones, around 76% seen only once; the top ten take around 13%. Material: PBMCs. Every receptor here comes from a woman aged 55-69 years in good health and CMV-seropositive.

J is TRBJ2-5 and V is TRBV10-3; D uncertain. V lost 2 bases, J lost 2 bases, and 9 bases lay in between. Germline V gives CDR1 ENHRY, CDR2 SYGVKD. CDR3 length: 14 amino acids. The CDR3 sequence: CAISEINLQETQYF. The CDR3 DNA is TGTGCCATCAGTGAGATAAACTTACAAGAGACCCAGTACTTC.

The chain has TRBV27 and TRBJ2-7; 8 positions agree with TRBD2. Germline-derived CDR1 and CDR2 are MNHEY and SMNVEV (reference sequence). Unmatched junction bases numbered 3, after V lost 2 bases and J lost 0 bases. The CDR3 runs 15 residues. The CDR3: CASSLAGGNSYEQYF. The DNA for the CDR3 is TGTGCCAGCAGTTTAGCGGGAGGAAACTCCTACGAGCAGTACTTC.

This clone has a single count. V gene TRBV19 combines with J gene TRBJ1-1, with 11 bases matching TRBD1. This CDR3 comprises 16 residues. V was clipped by 3 bases and J by 2 bases; unmatched bases: 5. CDR1 is LNHDA and CDR2 is SQIVND in the germline V gene (reference sequence). CDR3 amino acids: CASSIRTGGYNTEAFF. CDR3 in DNA: TGTGCCAGTAGTATTCGGACAGGGGGCTATAACACTGAAGCTTTCTTT.

CDR3: CASRELDVGDTQYF. CDR3 DNA: TGTGCCAGCAGGGAACTAGATGTGGGAGATACGCAGTATTTT. V gene TRBV2 combines with J gene TRBJ2-3, with TRBD2 as a possible D gene (5 bases). Germline V CDR1 and CDR2: SNHLY, FYNNEI. The V end lost 6 bases, the J end lost 5 bases, and 15 bases lay between the germline ends. The CDR3 contains 14 residues.

The chain is built from TRBV7-6 and TRBJ2-7, with 9 bases aligning to TRBD2. This CDR3 region has 15 residues. The trim removed 1 base at V and 3 bases at J, leaving 4 bases unmatched. Germline CDR1 SGHVS, CDR2 FNYEAQ. CDR3 sequence reads: CASSLGPTSGYEQYF. Here the CDR3 DNA reads TGTGCCAGCAGCTTAGGGCCGACTAGCGGCTACGAGCAGTACTTC.

The chain employs TRBV9 and TRBJ2-7; D is possibly TRBD1 (6 bases). With 3 bases removed from V and 2 bases from J, the gap between germline ends came to 12 bases. CDR1 and CDR2 from the germline V gene are SGDLS and YYNGEE. CDR3 size: 14 residues. Here the CDR3 DNA reads TGTGCCAGCAGCGCCGGACAGACCCCCTACGAGCAGTACTTC. Translation gives CASSAGQTPYEQYF. The full variable domain, its missing parts supplied by reference TRBV9 and TRBJ2-7, is DSGVTQTPKHLITATGQRVTLRCSPRSGDLSVYWYQQSLDQGLQFLIQYYNGEERAKGNILERFSAQQFPDLHSELNLSSLELGDSALYFCASSAGQTPYEQYFGPGTRLTVT.

CDR3 residues: CASSVRPRQAANVLTF. CDR3 sequence (DNA): TGTGCCAGCAGTGTGCGCCCTCGTCAGGCGGCCAACGTCCTGACTTTC. V usage is TRBV2 and J usage is TRBJ2-6; D call uncertain. Per germline, CDR1 SNHLY and CDR2 FYNNEI. The V gene lost 4 bases and the J gene lost 6 bases, with 16 bases spanning the gap. The CDR3 spans 16 residues. The full variable domain, in which reference TRBV2 and TRBJ2-6 provide the parts outside the CDR3, is EPEVTQTPSHQVTQMGQEVILRCVPISNHLYFYWYRQILGQKVEFLVSFYNNEISEKSEIFDDQFSVERPDGSNFTLKIRSTKLEDSAMYFCASSVRPRQAANVLTFGAGSRLTVL.

The CDR3 sequence is CASKGDRDRLIYSNQPQHF. In DNA, the CDR3 is TGTGCCAGTAAGGGGGACCGAGACAGGCTGATATATAGCAATCAGCCCCAGCATTTT. This chain links TRBV19 with TRBJ1-5; D is possibly TRBD1 (6 bases). The germline gives CDR1 LNHDA, CDR2 SQIVND (reference sequence). The CDR3 is 19 amino acids. V lost 7 bases, J lost 0 bases, and 25 bases lay in between.

This clone was counted between two and nine times. The rearrangement links TRBV9 to TRBJ1-4; D ambiguous. Germline lookup yields CDR1 SGDLS and CDR2 YYNGEE. Trimming stripped 0 bases from V and 8 bases from J, with 14 bases between. This CDR3 is built from 15 residues. CDR3 bases: TGTGCCAGCAGCGTAGCGGGTGGGTTGAGGGAAAAACTGTTTTTT. This encodes CASSVAGGLREKLFF. The complete variable domain, with remaining parts taken from reference TRBV9 and TRBJ1-4, reads DSGVTQTPKHLITATGQRVTLRCSPRSGDLSVYWYQQSLDQGLQFLIQYYNGEERAKGNILERFSAQQFPDLHSELNLSSLELGDSALYFCASSVAGGLREKLFFGSGTQLSVL.

This chain joins TRBV15 and TRBJ1-2; 7 bases are shared with TRBD1. Germline loops: CDR1 LNHNV, CDR2 YYDKDF (reference sequence). The CDR3 totals 15 residues. V lost 0 bases, J lost 0 bases, and 1 base stayed unmatched. CDR3: CATSREGTANYGYTF. In DNA, the CDR3 is TGTGCCACCAGCAGAGAGGGGACAGCTAACTATGGCTACACCTTC.

A few counts support this clone. This chain connects TRBV7-3 to TRBJ1-3, with D maybe TRBD1 (6 bases). This CDR3 spans 14 amino acids. Germline CDR1 is SGHTA and CDR2 is FQGTGA. Trimming left V 5 bases short and J 0 bases short, with 8 bases between. The DNA for the CDR3 is TGTGCCAGCAGCCCACAGGGCTCTGGAAACACCATATATTTT. Translation: CASSPQGSGNTIYF.

With respect to this clone: The same CDR3 can be traced to other DNA sequences in this sample. The DNA for the CDR3 is TGTGCCAGCAGCTTAGGCCTAGCGGGACGCACAGATACGCAGTATTTT. Amino acid sequence: CASSLGLAGRTDTQYF. The chain combines TRBV7-9 with TRBJ2-3; 9 nucleotides match TRBD2. CDR3 length equals 16 residues. Trimming cost V 1 base and J 1 base; bases outside gene matches: 3. The germline CDR1 and CDR2 sequences are SEHNR and FQNEAQ (reference sequence).

This sequence joins TRBV10-3 and TRBJ2-6; TRBD1 might be the D (7 bases). The CDR3 extends over 17 amino acids. Germline V gene sequence: CDR1 ENHRY, CDR2 SYGVKD. Trimming took off 2 bases at V and 2 bases at J, with 13 bases between the two ends. CDR3 region: CAISEKGGTAGANVLTF. The CDR3, as DNA: TGTGCCATCAGTGAGAAGGGCGGGACAGCTGGGGCCAACGTCCTGACTTTC.

The chain has TRBV4-3 and TRBJ1-3; D is perhaps TRBD1 (5 bases). Germline CDR1 reads LGHNA; CDR2 reads YSLEER. CDR3 length: 17 residues. The V gene lost 3 bases and the J gene lost 0 bases, with 15 bases spanning the gap. In DNA form, the CDR3 reads TGCGCCAGCAGCCACGGGGGGGGAGACGTCTCTGGAAACACCATATATTTT. Protein: CASSHGGGDVSGNTIYF.

A single count supports this clone. The chain's CDR3 is CASRRNQPQHF. CDR3 nucleotide sequence: TGTGCCAGCAGACGGAATCAGCCCCAGCATTTT. This sequence joins TRBV12-1 and TRBJ1-5. TRBV12-1 is noted as a pseudogene. The CDR3 length is 11 residues.

Turning to this clone: The sample carries other DNA sequences with the same CDR3. This chain joins TRBV6-1 and TRBJ1-6; D not resolved. Trimming took off 3 bases at V and 7 bases at J, with 7 bases between the two ends. Germline assignment: CDR1 MNHNS and CDR2 SASEGT. The CDR3 covers 13 residues. The CDR3 spells CASSDRFNSPLHF. For the CDR3, the DNA is TGTGCCAGCAGTGACAGGTTCAATTCACCCCTCCACTTT.

The chain carries TRBV9 and TRBJ2-5, with 9 bases fitting TRBD1. The end of the DNA is better explained by TRBJ2-7, so the J call may be wrong. This CDR3 spans 15 amino acids. Looked up from germline, CDR1 is SGDLS and CDR2 is YYNGEE. CDR3 bases: TGTGCCAGCAGCGGAGGGGACAGGGTCATCTACGAGCAGTACTTC. Its translation: CASSGGDRVIYEQYF.

V usage is TRBV18 and J usage is TRBJ2-3; a weak D match, TRBD2 (6 bases). The CDR3 extends over 16 amino acids. Germline lookup yields CDR1 KGHSH and CDR2 LQKENI. The V end lost 0 bases, the J end lost 6 bases, and 16 bases lay between the germline ends. The DNA of the CDR3 is TGTGCCAGCTCACCACCGGCGGGGCACAGGACGGATACGCAGTATTTT. Its translation: CASSPPAGHRTDTQYF.

This chain joins TRBV5-1 and TRBJ1-1; D remains ambiguous. V shed 0 bases and J shed 11 bases, with 17 bases lying between them. CDR3 size: 14 residues. Per germline, CDR1 SGHRS and CDR2 YFSETQ. CDR3 amino acids: CASSLGDNFPTAFF. Here the CDR3 DNA reads TGCGCCAGCAGCTTGGGTGACAACTTTCCGACGGCTTTCTTT.

The chain is built from TRBV6-5 and TRBJ2-3; the match to TRBD2 covers 9 bases. This CDR3 contains 15 residues. V dropped 6 bases and J dropped 0; count of bases not matched to a gene: 4. CDR1 is MNHEY, CDR2 SVGAGI, per germline. The CDR3 region is CASSLREGSTDTQYF. The CDR3 DNA reads TGTGCCAGCAGCCTGCGGGAGGGAAGCACAGATACGCAGTATTTT.

This chain uses TRBV2 with TRBJ1-5; D is unresolved. The V gene's germline CDR1 is SNHLY and CDR2 FYNNEI. With 0 bases removed from V and 0 bases from J, the gap between germline ends came to 6 bases. The CDR3 is 15 amino acids. DNA for the CDR3: TGTGCCAGCAGTGAAGCGGCAGTTAGCAATCAGCCCCAGCATTTT. It codes for CASSEAAVSNQPQHF.

The J gene is TRBJ2-5, the V gene TRBV5-4; 9 bases align to TRBD2. With 4 bases clipped from V and 5 bases from J, the junction kept 15 bases outside the gene matches. This CDR3 contains 17 residues. Germline CDR1 reads SGHNT; CDR2 reads YYREEE (reference sequence). CDR3 amino acids: CASSKEGSSGVGETQYF. CDR3 in DNA: TGTGCCAGCAGCAAGGAAGGGTCTAGCGGGGTAGGGGAGACCCAGTACTTC.

The genes are TRBV7-8 and TRBJ2-1; 11 nucleotides match TRBD2. In germline, CDR1 is SGHVS, CDR2 FQNEAQ. Trimming removed 6 bases from V and 5 bases from J; junction bases left unmatched: 6. This CDR3 is 15 amino acids long. In DNA form, the CDR3 reads TGTGCCAGCAGAAAAACTAGCGGGAGAAACAATGAGCAGTTCTTC. It codes for CASRKTSGRNNEQFF.

V is TRBV6-5 and J is TRBJ1-4, with D possibly matching TRBD1 (5 bases). Looked up from germline, CDR1 is MNHEY and CDR2 is SVGAGI. Trimming cost V 2 bases and J 14 bases, with 15 bases left between them. CDR3 length equals 13 residues. This chain's CDR3 is CASSYNQGLRLFF. The CDR3 DNA follows: TGTGCCAGCAGTTACAATCAGGGCCTCCGGCTGTTTTTT.

The chain employs TRBV9 and TRBJ1-6; D not certain. The CDR3 covers 14 residues. V was shortened by 0 bases and J by 10 bases, with 11 bases between the two germline ends. Per the germline V gene, CDR1 is SGDLS and CDR2 is YYNGEE. The CDR3 loop is CASSVEEGNSPLHF. The CDR3 DNA reads TGTGCCAGCAGCGTAGAGGAGGGAAACTCACCCCTCCACTTT.

The chain uses TRBV11-3 and TRBJ2-1; 7 nucleotides agree with TRBD1. This CDR3 is 15 amino acids long. V shed 2 bases and J 2 bases; nucleotides not matched to a gene: 3. Germline lookup yields CDR1 SGHNT and CDR2 YENEEA. The CDR3 DNA reads as TGTGCCAGCAGCTTAAGGGACAGTCCCTACAATGAGCAGTTCTTC. It is translated as CASSLRDSPYNEQFF.